Reported below is one T cell receptor beta chain. There is no known antigen for this receptor. Nothing much larger sits one base from this clone, and base qualities are not available. This specimen comes from a study of cytomegalovirus exposure and HLA in healthy donors listed by TCRdb under 2017. Some background on the complete study: According to an earlier analysis of 587 of the donors, 150 million to 200 million T cells yielded roughly 110 million unique TCR beta sequences and around 280 Gb of sequence data. Among almost 400 genotyped donors of the cohort, an average of approximately 240,000 unique TCR beta nucleotide sequences were sequenced per donor, roughly 18% of them non-productive. Besides the first cohort of 550 to 750 subjects, a separate validation cohort made up of over a hundred different subjects was used. The aim of the study was to test whether cataloging public T cell receptors could identify signatures of past pathogen exposure. Donor age, sex, ethnicity and CMV serostatus were collected together with the repertoire data. The study profiled the T cell repertoires of more than 500 subjects by immunosequencing and related them to cytomegalovirus serostatus. Among the approximately 400 genotyped donors, approximately 76% belonged to the genetic ancestry cluster associated with self-reported Caucasian donors. An early release that covered approximately 600 HLA-typed donors contained around 300 gigabases of sequencing data and roughly 84 million unique TCR sequences. Every repertoire in the discovery cohort had been generated on one and the same sequencing platform. To study patterns of TCR occurrence, a later analysis re-analyzed previously published TCR beta repertoires from 666 donors and added high-resolution HLA genotyping. Because of strong linkage in the cohort, four to six DR-DQ haplotypes were treated as single units for association and clustering. Both class I and class II loci were covered by HLA typing, at four-digit resolution. The study combined high-throughput TCR immunosequencing, statistical association of individual TCRs with disease status, and machine learning to predict cytomegalovirus infection status. To decide whether each TCR beta V gene segment behaved as functional or pseudogenic, an earlier analysis of 587 of the donors relied on high-throughput TCR beta sequencing. The number of donors typed differed by locus, with roughly 629-640 for A, B, C, DRB1 and DQB1, approximately 500 for DQA1, 600 to 610 for DPA1, and some 440 for DPB1. The later analysis used no new phenotypic data to find candidate immune exposures, relying instead on TCR beta sequences and their occurrence across donors. In a later genetic analysis, genome-wide SNP genotypes for about three fifths of the roughly 670 donors were used, and that subset was treated as a discovery cohort. Overall study results and their limits: A later analysis found that most CMV-associated TCR beta chains appeared HLA-restricted, with HLA associations seemingly driven largely by CMV exposure. According to the authors, the approach could potentially be generalized to other disease states and immunological phenotypes. The only immune exposure information available for the cohort was CMV serostatus. A few of the identified cytomegalovirus-associated TCR beta chains were confirmed in vitro to be specific for cytomegalovirus antigens. In a later analysis, the rate of TCR association differed among HLA loci, with DRB1 alleles having the most associated TCRs and HLA-C alleles having the fewest. According to a later genetic analysis, donors in an Asian-associated ancestry cluster had fewer N-insertions in productive TCRs than the approximately 650-donor mean. This cohort had only TCR beta chains sequenced, and the lack of alpha or paired-chain data limited which features could be detected. At a false discovery rate of 0.05, a later analysis linked 16,951 TCR beta sequences to specific HLA alleles. Because HLA typing was unavailable for some donors at each locus, only the typed subset was used in association tests. Because counts were too low, 15 or so rarely observed V segments, including chromosome 9 orphons, were excluded from the earlier analysis of around 640 of the donors. A total of fewer than 200 TCR beta chains were listed by the study as associated with cytomegalovirus. A further reported finding was that TCR beta sequences accurately predicted the HLA-A and HLA-B alleles for most subjects in the first cohort. When HLA alleles, especially DR and DQ, strongly co-occurred, TCR associations were difficult to assign to individual alleles. Some IMGT-functional V segments, including TRBV6-2 and TRBV6-3, could not be distinguished by the 87-base-pair reads and were therefore excluded. While some public TCRs were present in many individuals, most TCR sequences turned up only very rarely across donors. Presence/absence analyses assumed roughly uniform sequencing depth across donors, an assumption that may not hold. The classifier was reported to diagnose cytomegalovirus status with high specificity and sensitivity in both the original cohort and the validation cohort. The sequencing pipeline was judged likely to have produced a cluster of highly shared sequence variants as a technical artifact. An earlier analysis of 450 to 750 of the donors showed that most TCR beta V segments appeared in productive rearrangements either about 87% or about 30% of the time, which broadly matched IMGT annotations. V-gene and J-gene trimming of TCR beta chains was associated with a missense DCLRE1C variant in a later genetic analysis, and the association was replicated in an independent cohort. In a later analysis, HLA-associated TCR beta chains were found to be more clonally expanded and to have lower generation probabilities than equally common non-associated chains. Correlated functional status among segregating V segments might reflect linkage disequilibrium, but an unknown experimental factor could not be ruled out. In a later analysis, several top co-occurrence clusters were reported to appear linked to parvovirus B19, influenza, CMV and Epstein-Barr virus.

Library method: the immunoSEQ multiplex PCR assay. For the multiplex PCR, a mixture combining 60 forward primers for TCR Vbeta segments and 13 reverse primers for TCR Jbeta segments was used. Amplification of the CDR3 region of rearranged TCR beta genes was performed with a multiplex PCR assay on genomic DNA. On the Illumina HiSeq System, the amplified TCR beta libraries were sequenced as 87-base-pair reads. The authors' analysis ran thus. A later analysis tallied roughly 80 million unique TCR beta chains across the 700 or so repertoires, and about 10 million of those chains were shared by two or more donors. Raw reads were error-corrected and collapsed into unique sequences by a nearest-neighbor algorithm in which closely related sequences were merged to remove PCR and sequencing errors. Alignment of CDR3 sequences to IMGT reference sequences was used to assign V, D and J gene segments. Each retained sequence needed at least a six-nucleotide match to both a V gene segment and a J gene segment. A rearrangement counted as productive if the CDR3 had no stop codons and remained in frame with V and J, and every other rearrangement counted as non-productive. CDR3 was defined by IMGT convention, running from the second conserved V-encoded cysteine to the conserved J-encoded phenylalanine. In an earlier analysis of around 640 of the donors, sequences lacking an unambiguous match to a single V gene segment were excluded. In an earlier analysis of almost 600 of the donors, a V segment was called functional when productive rearrangements were above 56.7%, and segregating when the standard deviation between donors exceeded 5%. A statistical classification framework was built to diagnose cytomegalovirus status from the catalog of TCR beta chain sequences. In a later analysis, TCR nucleotide sequences were compared against IMGT/GENE-DB human TR gene sequences so that V and J genes could be assigned. Using the TCRdist pipeline, a later analysis assigned CDR3 sequences along with most-parsimonious VDJ recombination scenarios. In a later analysis, each TCR beta chain was defined by its CDR3 amino acid sequence together with its V-gene family, and reads without a unique V-gene family were excluded. In a later analysis, around 650 highly shared, low-generation-probability nucleotide sequences were removed to address suspected cross-contamination and a sequencing artifact. In a later analysis, a clonal expansion index was calculated for each public chain from normalized within-repertoire ranks of inferred template counts. In a later analysis, generation probabilities were computed with a VDJ recombination model fitted to out-of-frame rearrangements, and the resulting probabilities were checked against IGoR. In a later analysis, hypergeometric tests were used to score TCR-TCR, TCR-HLA and TCR-CMV co-occurrence, with a repertoire-size bias correction applied to TCR pairs. A later analysis estimated false discovery rates by permuting HLA or CMV assignments 20 times. In a later analysis, co-occurring TCRs were grouped using DBSCAN, with TCRdist sequence similarity added in when clustering inside HLA-allele-positive subsets. Repertoires with fewer than 30,000 or more than 120,000 public chains were left out of co-occurrence clustering, as were roughly five repertoires with anomalous nucleotide sharing. TCRdb's version of the immuneACCESS table is confined to in-frame rearrangements and falls short of the full clone set. An unresolved V gene accounts for under half of the shortfall where checked; the remainder is of unknown origin. D and trimming come from the DNA, and the V and J calls and clone size come from that table. The sample table shows about 160,000 clones, and approximately 80% are seen once. The ten largest clonotypes hold 3.5% to 4.5% of the sample.

V is trimmed back by 3 bases and J by 2 bases, and the junction contains 2 bases that no gene match accounts for. The germline V gene specifies SGHTA as CDR1 and FQGNSA as CDR2. Taken from cysteine to phenylalanine, the CDR3 has 14 residues. Only the CDR3 DNA is retained, 42 bases long and in frame from the first base. The cohort was made up of approximately 670 healthy bone marrow donors. At the time of sampling, every cohort member was nominally healthy, though immune exposures that went unrecorded were likely present. The donor tested CMV seropositive and was one of the 289 seropositive cohort members. Each donor provided a peripheral blood sample, and peripheral blood mononuclear cells were used for TCR beta sequencing. Genomic DNA was extracted from the blood cell samples with the Qiagen DNeasy Blood Extraction Kit.

This receptor chain uses TRBV7-2 and TRBJ2-5; TRBD1 fits 8 bases in the junction. The source is a man aged 25 to 40 in good health and CMV-seropositive. The source material was PBMCs. The encoded CDR3 is CASSLNRGQETQYF. The nucleotides read TGTGCCAGCAGCTTGAACAGGGGGCAAGAGACCCAGTACTTC.